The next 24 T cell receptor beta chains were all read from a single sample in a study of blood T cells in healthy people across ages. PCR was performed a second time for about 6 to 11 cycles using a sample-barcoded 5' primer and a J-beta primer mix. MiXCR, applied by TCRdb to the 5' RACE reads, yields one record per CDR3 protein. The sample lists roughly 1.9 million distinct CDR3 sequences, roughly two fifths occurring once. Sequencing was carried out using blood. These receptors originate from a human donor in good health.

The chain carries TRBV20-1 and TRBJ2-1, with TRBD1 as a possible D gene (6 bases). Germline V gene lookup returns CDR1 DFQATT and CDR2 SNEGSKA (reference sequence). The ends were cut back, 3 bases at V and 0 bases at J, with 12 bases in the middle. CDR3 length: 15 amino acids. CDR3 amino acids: CSARLQGLSYNEQFF. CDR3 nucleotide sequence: TGCAGTGCTAGGCTACAGGGTCTCTCCTACAATGAGCAGTTCTTC.

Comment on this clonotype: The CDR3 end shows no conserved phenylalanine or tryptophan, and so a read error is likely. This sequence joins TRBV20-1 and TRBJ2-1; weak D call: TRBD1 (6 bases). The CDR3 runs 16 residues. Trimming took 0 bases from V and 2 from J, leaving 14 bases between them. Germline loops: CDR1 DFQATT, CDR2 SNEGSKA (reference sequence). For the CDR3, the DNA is TGCAGTGCTAGAGATGTCCCCAGGGGCCCCTACAATGAGCAGTTCTTA. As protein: CSARDVPRGPYNEQFL.

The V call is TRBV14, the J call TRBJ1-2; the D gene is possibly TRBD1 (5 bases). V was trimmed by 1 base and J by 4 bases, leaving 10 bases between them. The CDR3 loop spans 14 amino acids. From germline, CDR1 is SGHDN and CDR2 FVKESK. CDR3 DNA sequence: TGTGCCAGCAGCCAAGGACAGAATGGCTATGGCTACACCTTC. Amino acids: CASSQGQNGYGYTF. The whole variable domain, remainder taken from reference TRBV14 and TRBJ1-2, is EAGVTQFPSHSVIEKGQTVTLRCDPISGHDNLYWYRRVMGKEIKFLLHFVKESKQDESGMPNNRFLAERTGGTYSTLKVQPAELEDSGVYFCASSQGQNGYGYTFGSGTRLTVV.

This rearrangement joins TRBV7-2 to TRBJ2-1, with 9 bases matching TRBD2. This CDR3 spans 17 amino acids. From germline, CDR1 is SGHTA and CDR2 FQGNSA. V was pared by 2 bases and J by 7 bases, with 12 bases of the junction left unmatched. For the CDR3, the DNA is TGTGCCAGCAGCTTAAGACTAGGCGGGGGGGGCCGGAATGAGCAGTTCTTC. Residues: CASSLRLGGGGRNEQFF. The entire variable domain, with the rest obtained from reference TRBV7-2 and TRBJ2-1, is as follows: GAGVSQSPSNKVTEKGKDVELRCDPISGHTALYWYRQSLGQGLEFLIYFQGNSAPDKSGLPSDRFSAERTGGSVSTLTIQRTQQEDSAVYLCASSLRLGGGGRNEQFFGPGTRLTVL.

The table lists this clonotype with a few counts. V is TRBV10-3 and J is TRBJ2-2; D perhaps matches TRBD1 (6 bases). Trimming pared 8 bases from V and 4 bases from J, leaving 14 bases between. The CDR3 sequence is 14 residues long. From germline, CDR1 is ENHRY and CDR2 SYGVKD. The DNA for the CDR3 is TGTGCCATCCAAGTGGGGGCCAGCACCGGGGAGCTGTTTTTT. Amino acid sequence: CAIQVGASTGELFF.

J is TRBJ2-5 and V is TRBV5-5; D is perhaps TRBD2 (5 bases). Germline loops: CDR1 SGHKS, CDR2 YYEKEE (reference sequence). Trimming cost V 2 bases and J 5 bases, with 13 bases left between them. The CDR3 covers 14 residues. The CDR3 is CASSLRGYGETQYF. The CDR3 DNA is TGTGCCAGCAGCTTACGAGGGTACGGCGAGACCCAGTACTTC.

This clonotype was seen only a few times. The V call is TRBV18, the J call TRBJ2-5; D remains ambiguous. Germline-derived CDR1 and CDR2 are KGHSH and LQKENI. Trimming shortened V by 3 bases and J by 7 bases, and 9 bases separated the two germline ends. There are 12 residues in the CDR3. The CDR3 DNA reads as TGTGCCAGCTCACCCTTATCCGGGACCCAGTACTTC. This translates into CASSPLSGTQYF.

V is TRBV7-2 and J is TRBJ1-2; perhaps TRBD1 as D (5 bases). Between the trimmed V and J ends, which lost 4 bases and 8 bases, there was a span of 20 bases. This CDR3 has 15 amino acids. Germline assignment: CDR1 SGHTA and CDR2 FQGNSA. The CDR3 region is CASSSPRAGLRGYTF. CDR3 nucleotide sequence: TGTGCCAGCAGCTCACCGAGGGCGGGACTGAGGGGCTACACCTTC.

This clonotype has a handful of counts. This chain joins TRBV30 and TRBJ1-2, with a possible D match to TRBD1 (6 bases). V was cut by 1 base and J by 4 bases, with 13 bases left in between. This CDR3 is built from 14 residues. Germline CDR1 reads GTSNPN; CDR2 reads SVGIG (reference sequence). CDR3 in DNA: TGTGCCTGGAGTGCCCACAGGGAGAGCTATGGCTACACCTTC. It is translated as CAWSAHRESYGYTF.

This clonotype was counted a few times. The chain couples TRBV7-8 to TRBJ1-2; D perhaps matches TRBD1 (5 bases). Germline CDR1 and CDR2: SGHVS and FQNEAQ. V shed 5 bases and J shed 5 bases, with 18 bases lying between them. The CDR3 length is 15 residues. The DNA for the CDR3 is TGTGCCAGCAGCCCCCCGGGGGTACCTGCGTATGGCTACACCTTC. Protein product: CASSPPGVPAYGYTF.

The CDR3 DNA follows: TGTGCTAGTGGTTTGGCGTTATCTAGCGGGGGGGATTACAATGAGCAGTTCTTC. This translates into CASGLALSSGGDYNEQFF. The V and J genes are TRBV12-5 and TRBJ2-1; 12 bases are shared with TRBD2. The ends lost 1 base at V and 4 bases at J; junction bases unmatched: 8. This CDR3 has 18 amino acids. Germline V gene data show CDR1 as LGHNT and CDR2 as FRNRAP. Looking up the rest from reference TRBV12-5 and TRBJ2-1 gives the full variable domain: DARVTQTPRHKVTEMGQEVTMRCQPILGHNTVFWYRQTMMQGLELLAYFRNRAPLDDSGMPKDRFSAEMPDATLATLKIQPSEPRDSAVYFCASGLALSSGGDYNEQFFGPGTRLTVL.

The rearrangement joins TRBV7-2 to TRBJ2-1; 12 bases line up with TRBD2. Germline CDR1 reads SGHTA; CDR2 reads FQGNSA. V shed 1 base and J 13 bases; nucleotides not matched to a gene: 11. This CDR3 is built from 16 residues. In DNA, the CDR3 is TGTGCCAGCAGCTTAGGACTAGCGGGGGATCTTGAGACCCAGTTCTTC. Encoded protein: CASSLGLAGDLETQFF. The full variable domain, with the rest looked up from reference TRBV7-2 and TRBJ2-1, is GAGVSQSPSNKVTEKGKDVELRCDPISGHTALYWYRQSLGQGLEFLIYFQGNSAPDKSGLPSDRFSAERTGGSVSTLTIQRTQQEDSAVYLCASSLGLAGDLETQFFGPGTRLTVL.

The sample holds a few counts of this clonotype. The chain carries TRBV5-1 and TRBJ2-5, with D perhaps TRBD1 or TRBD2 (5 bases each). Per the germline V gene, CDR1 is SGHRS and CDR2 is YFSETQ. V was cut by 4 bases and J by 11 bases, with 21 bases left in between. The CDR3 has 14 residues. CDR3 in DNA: TGCGCCAGCAGCCACGGGACGGAAGGCTCGGGGCAGTACTTC. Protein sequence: CASSHGTEGSGQYF.

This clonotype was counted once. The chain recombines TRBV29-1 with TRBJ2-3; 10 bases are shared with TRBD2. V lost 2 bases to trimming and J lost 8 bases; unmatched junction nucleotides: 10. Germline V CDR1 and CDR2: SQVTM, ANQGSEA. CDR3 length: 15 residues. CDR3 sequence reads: CSVEKGPAGGTTQYF. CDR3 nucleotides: TGCAGCGTTGAAAAGGGACCAGCGGGGGGGACTACGCAGTATTTT.

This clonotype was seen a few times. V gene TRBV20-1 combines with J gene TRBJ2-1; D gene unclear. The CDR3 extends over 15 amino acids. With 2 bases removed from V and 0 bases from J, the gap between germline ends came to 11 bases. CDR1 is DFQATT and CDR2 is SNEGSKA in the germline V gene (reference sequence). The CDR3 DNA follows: TGCAGTGCTAGATTAACTCAGAGCTCCTACAATGAGCAGTTCTTC. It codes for CSARLTQSSYNEQFF.

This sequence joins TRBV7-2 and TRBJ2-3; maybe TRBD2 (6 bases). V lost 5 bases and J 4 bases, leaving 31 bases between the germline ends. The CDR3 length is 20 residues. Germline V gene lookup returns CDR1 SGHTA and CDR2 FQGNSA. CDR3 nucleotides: TGTGCCAGCAGCGCTAATGGGGCGGGAAGACGGGGCTACCTCTCAGATACGCAGTATTTT. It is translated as CASSANGAGRRGYLSDTQYF. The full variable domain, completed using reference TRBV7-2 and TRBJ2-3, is GAGVSQSPSNKVTEKGKDVELRCDPISGHTALYWYRQSLGQGLEFLIYFQGNSAPDKSGLPSDRFSAERTGGSVSTLTIQRTQQEDSAVYLCASSANGAGRRGYLSDTQYFGPGTRLTVL.

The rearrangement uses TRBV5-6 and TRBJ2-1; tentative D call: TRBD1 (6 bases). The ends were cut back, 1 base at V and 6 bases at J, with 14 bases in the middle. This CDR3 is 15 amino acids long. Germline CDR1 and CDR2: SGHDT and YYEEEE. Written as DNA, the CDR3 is TGTGCCAGCAGCTTGTTTTTGAAAGGGGGCAATGAGCAGTTCTTC. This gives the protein CASSLFLKGGNEQFF.

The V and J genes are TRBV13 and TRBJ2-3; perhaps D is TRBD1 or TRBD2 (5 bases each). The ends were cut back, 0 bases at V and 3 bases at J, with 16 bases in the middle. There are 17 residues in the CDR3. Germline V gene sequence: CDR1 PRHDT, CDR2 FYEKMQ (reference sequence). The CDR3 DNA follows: TGTGCCAGCAGCTTAGGAACTGGGGGATTTAGGACAGATACGCAGTATTTT. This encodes CASSLGTGGFRTDTQYF.

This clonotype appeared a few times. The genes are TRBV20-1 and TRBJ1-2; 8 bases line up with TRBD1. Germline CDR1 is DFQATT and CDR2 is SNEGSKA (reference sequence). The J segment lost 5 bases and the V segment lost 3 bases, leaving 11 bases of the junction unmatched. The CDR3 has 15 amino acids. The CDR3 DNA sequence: TGCAGTGCTAGCCCTAACAGGGGGATAGGGTATGGCTACACCTTC. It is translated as CSASPNRGIGYGYTF.

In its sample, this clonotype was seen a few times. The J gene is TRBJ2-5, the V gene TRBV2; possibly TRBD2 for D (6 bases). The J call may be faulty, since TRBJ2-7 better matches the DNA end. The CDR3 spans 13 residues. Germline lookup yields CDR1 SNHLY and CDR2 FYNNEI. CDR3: CASSGGRYNEQYF. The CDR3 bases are TGTGCCAGCTCCGGGGGTAGATACAACGAGCAGTACTTC.

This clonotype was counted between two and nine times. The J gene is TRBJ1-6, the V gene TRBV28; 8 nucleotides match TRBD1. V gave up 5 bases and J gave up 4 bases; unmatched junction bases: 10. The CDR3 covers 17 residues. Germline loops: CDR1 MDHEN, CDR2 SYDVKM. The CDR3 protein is CASSQLGQGPYNSPLHF. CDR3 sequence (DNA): TGTGCCAGCAGTCAACTCGGACAGGGACCATATAATTCACCCCTCCACTTT.

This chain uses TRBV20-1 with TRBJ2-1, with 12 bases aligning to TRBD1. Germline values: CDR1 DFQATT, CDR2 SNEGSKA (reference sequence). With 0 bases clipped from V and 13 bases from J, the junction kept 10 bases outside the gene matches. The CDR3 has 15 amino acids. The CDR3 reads CSARDGTGGRETQFF. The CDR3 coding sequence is TGCAGTGCTAGAGACGGGACAGGGGGCCGAGAGACCCAGTTCTTC.

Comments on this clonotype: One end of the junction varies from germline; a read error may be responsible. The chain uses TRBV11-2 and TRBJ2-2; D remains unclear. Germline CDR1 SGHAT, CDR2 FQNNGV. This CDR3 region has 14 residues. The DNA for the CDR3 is TGTGCCGGCAGCTTATCCCAGAACACCGGGGAGCTGTTTTTT. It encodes CAGSLSQNTGELFF. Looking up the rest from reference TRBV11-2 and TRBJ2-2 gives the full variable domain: EAGVAQSPRYKIIEKRQSVAFWCNPISGHATLYWYQQILGQGPKLLIQFQNNGVVDDSQLPKDRFSAERLKGVDSTLKIQPAKLEDSAVYLCAGSLSQNTGELFFGEGSRLTVL.

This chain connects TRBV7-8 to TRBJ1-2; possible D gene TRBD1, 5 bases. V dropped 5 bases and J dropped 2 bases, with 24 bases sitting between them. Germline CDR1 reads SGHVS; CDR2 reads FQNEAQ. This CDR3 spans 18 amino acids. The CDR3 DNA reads TGTGCCAGCAGCCCTAGACCGGGACGGACGACTTTCAACTATGGCTACACCTTC. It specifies CASSPRPGRTTFNYGYTF.